This TCR beta chain emerged from a study of PD-1 blockade in classical Hodgkin lymphoma. Clones were sequenced by immunoSEQ multiplex PCR, and TCRdb holds only the in-frame ones, with some missing. The sample includes tens of thousands of clones, around 85% of them seen just once. The time point: cycle 4 day 1 (C4D1), after more than five weeks of nivolumab. In every patient, relapse followed autologous stem cell transplantation, while exposure to brentuximab vedotin differed. The CD4+ T cells used were purified from thawed PBMCs through magnetic negative selection. Study conclusions and caveats: By C4D1, diversity of CD4+ TCRs had risen significantly, whereas that of CD8+ TCRs had not.

Concerning this clone: The antigen is unknown.

The source was CD4+ T cells from blood, collected before the fourth cycle of nivolumab. The clonotype was recovered from a human donor with classical Hodgkin lymphoma.

In DNA form, the CDR3 reads TGCGCCAGCAGCGGCGGGACAGGGGGACTTGAGCAGTACTTC. Translated, it gives CASSGGTGGLEQYF. The V and J genes are TRBV5-1 and TRBJ2-7; 11 bases line up with TRBD1. The CDR3 contains 14 residues. The junction had 7 bases not matched to a gene; V was cut back by 4 bases and J by 7 bases. The germline V gene has CDR1 SGHRS and CDR2 YFSETQ. The entire variable domain, with the rest obtained from reference TRBV5-1 and TRBJ2-7, is as follows: KAGVTQTPRYLIKTRGQQVTLSCSPISGHRSVSWYQQTPGQGLQFLFEYFSETQRNKGNFPGRFSGRQFSNSRSEMNVSTLELGDSALYLCASSGGTGGLEQYFGPGTRLTVT.